This T cell receptor (beta chain) was recovered during a study of T cell responses to AZD1222 COVID-19 vaccine. Whole-study results and caveats: A rise in Spike-specific TCR breadth and depth followed two AZD1222 doses. In a largely white British group with more females than males, clonal diversity was possibly underestimated. Among spike-specific TCRs, nearly half reportedly target unmutated variant regions. The span of vaccine-associated CD4 TCRs extended across spike, with dominance at 160-218 and 743-854.

The assay was immunoSEQ multiplex PCR, and TCRdb's table has in-frame clones only and misses some. Among around 100,000 clones, about 83% were seen once, and the ten largest hold approximately 15%. Details on this clone: What it binds is not known.

Trimming left V 1 base short and J 2 bases short, with 6 bases between. In germline, CDR1 is MGHDK, CDR2 SYGVNS. The CDR3 has 14 amino acids. This receptor was identified in an adult in good health. This chain connects TRBV25-1 to TRBJ1-3; D gene unclear. Sequences were derived from peripheral blood, sampled on day 0 of AZD1222 vaccination. CDR3: CASSEWGTGNTIYF. DNA for the CDR3: TGTGCCAGCAGTGAATGGGGAACTGGAAACACCATATATTTT.